This T cell receptor (beta chain) stems from a study of cytomegalovirus exposure and HLA in healthy donors. General study points: A link between a missense DCLRE1C variant and TCR beta V- and J-gene trimming emerged from a later analysis. Productive status was seen about 87% or about 30% of the time for most TCR beta V segments in an earlier analysis. Reports state that TCR beta sequences accurately predicted most subjects' HLA-A and HLA-B alleles. Later analysis found that TCR beta chains associated with HLA were more clonally expanded than other, equally common chains.

Primers: 60 Vbeta forward and 13 Jbeta reverse. Clones were read by immunoSEQ multiplex PCR, and TCRdb kept only the in-frame ones, dropping some. The sample contains about 120,000 clones, around 68% of which appear only once. About this clone itself: What it recognizes is unknown.

The germline V gene encodes CDR1 LGHNA and CDR2 YSLEER. CDR3 length: 14 residues. With 5 bases clipped from V and 3 bases from J, the junction kept 6 bases outside the gene matches. V and J are TRBV4-3 and TRBJ1-1; 7 bases align to TRBD1. The source material was PBMCs. This receptor was obtained from a man in his forties in good health and CMV-seropositive. The CDR3 coding sequence is TGCGCCAGCAGCTACTCCGACAGGGACACTGAAGCTTTCTTT. Its translation is CASSYSDRDTEAFF.